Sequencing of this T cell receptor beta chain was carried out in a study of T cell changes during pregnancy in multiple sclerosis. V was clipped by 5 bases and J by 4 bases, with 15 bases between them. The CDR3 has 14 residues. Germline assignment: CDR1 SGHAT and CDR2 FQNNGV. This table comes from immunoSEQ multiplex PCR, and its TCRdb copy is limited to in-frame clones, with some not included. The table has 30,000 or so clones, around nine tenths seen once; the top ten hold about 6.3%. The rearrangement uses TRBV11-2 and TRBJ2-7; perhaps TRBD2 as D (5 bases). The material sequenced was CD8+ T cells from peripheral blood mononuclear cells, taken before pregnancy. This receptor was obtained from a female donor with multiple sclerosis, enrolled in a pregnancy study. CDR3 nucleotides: TGTGCCAGCAGCCCGCCGATGGGAGAGTACGAGCAGTACTTC. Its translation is CASSPPMGEYEQYF.